A selection of T cell receptor beta chains follows, all from one sample in a study of identical twins. Each CDR3 protein is one row after TCRdb ran MiXCR on the 5' RACE reads. The table shows 310,000 or so distinct CDR3 sequences, with approximately 8.5% occurring only once. The same data also went into a second study, on yellow fever vaccine responses in identical twins.

The specimen was memory (CD45RO+) T cells sorted from blood. The source is a young woman in good health. Both conserved end residues are part of each CDR3. D genes are given only for firm matches. Part of the rows lack a size; the others show once, few, many or a class for expanded clones.

V gene	CDR3 length	clone size	D gene	J gene	CDR3 protein	CDR3 DNA
TRBV6-1	11	few	NA	TRBJ2-3	CASDSADTQYF	TGTGCCAGCGATAGCGCAGATACGCAGTATTTT
TRBV6-5	15	few	NA	TRBJ2-5	CASSYSRQGQETQYF	TGTGCCAGCAGTTACTCCCGACAAGGCCAAGAGACCCAGTACTTC
TRBV2	14	few	NA	TRBJ1-2	CASSPGLANYGYTF	TGTGCCAGCAGCCCAGGGCTAGCTAACTATGGCTACACCTTC
TRBV5-1	15	NA	TRBD1	TRBJ2-5	CASRNRGRLGETQYF	TGCGCCAGCAGGAACAGGGGGCGGTTAGGAGAGACCCAGTACTTC
TRBV5-1	16	NA	TRBD1	TRBJ1-3	CASSIGTGGSGNTIYF	TGCGCCAGCAGCATCGGGACAGGGGGAAGTGGAAACACCATATATTTT
TRBV12-3/TRBV12-4	14	many	NA	TRBJ1-3	CASRGPKSGNTIYF	TGTGCCAGCAGGGGGCCTAAGTCTGGAAACACCATATATTTT
TRBV19	15	NA	NA	TRBJ2-7	CASSIQGPGSYEQYF	TGTGCCAGTAGTATACAGGGACCCGGCTCCTACGAGCAGTACTTC
TRBV12-3/TRBV12-4	14	few	NA	TRBJ2-5	CASRATGGPGTQYF	TGTGCCAGCAGAGCCACCGGGGGTCCAGGGACCCAGTACTTC
TRBV6-5	15	many	NA	TRBJ2-7	CASSYARQASYEQYF	TGTGCCAGCAGTTACGCTCGACAGGCCTCCTACGAGCAGTACTTC
TRBV6-1	13	few	NA	TRBJ1-5	CASNLGQNQPQHF	TGTGCCAGCAACTTAGGACAGAATCAGCCCCAGCATTTT
TRBV20-1	20	NA	TRBD2	TRBJ2-3	CSATRGPNPGLAGTTDTQYF	TGCAGTGCTACTCGAGGTCCAAATCCGGGACTAGCGGGAACCACAGATACGCAGTATTTT
TRBV25-1	13	few	TRBD1	TRBJ2-5	CASHDRVRETQYF	TGTGCCAGCCACGACAGGGTCCGAGAGACCCAGTACTTC
TRBV20-1	16	NA	TRBD2	TRBJ2-3	CSARRGASGAWGTQYF	TGCAGTGCTAGGCGGGGGGCTAGCGGGGCCTGGGGCACGCAGTATTTT
TRBV3-1	14	few	NA	TRBJ1-1	CASSQVGGITEAFF	TGTGCCAGCAGCCAAGTGGGAGGGATCACTGAAGCTTTCTTT
TRBV6-1	14	few	TRBD2	TRBJ2-1	CASTAGDAYNEQFF	TGTGCCAGCACAGCGGGAGATGCCTACAATGAGCAGTTCTTC
TRBV18	13	few	NA	TRBJ2-2	CASSPAQNSELFF	TGTGCCAGCTCACCAGCACAGAACTCAGAGCTGTTTTTT
TRBV6-5	15	NA	TRBD2	TRBJ2-7	CASSYTGTTSYEQYF	TGTGCCAGCAGTTACACCGGGACTACTTCCTACGAGCAGTACTTC
TRBV5-1	15	many	NA	TRBJ2-5	CASSLSAQAVETQYF	TGCGCCAGCAGCTTGTCGGCACAAGCAGTAGAGACCCAGTACTTC
TRBV28	10	few	NA	TRBJ2-1	CASSRAEQFF	TGTGCCAGCAGTAGGGCAGAGCAGTTCTTC
TRBV20-1	12	NA	TRBD1	TRBJ2-7	CSAYRQGSEQYF	TGCAGTGCATATAGACAGGGTTCCGAGCAGTACTTC
TRBV11-2	14	NA	NA	TRBJ2-5	CASSTNRVGETQYF	TGTGCCAGCAGCACAAACAGGGTTGGGGAGACCCAGTACTTC
TRBV5-6	14	many	TRBD1	TRBJ2-1	CASSLEGAPNEQFF	TGTGCCAGCAGCTTGGAGGGGGCCCCCAATGAGCAGTTCTTC
TRBV11-1	15	NA	NA	TRBJ2-2	CASSLDRVNTGELFF	TGTGCCAGCAGCTTAGACAGGGTGAACACCGGGGAGCTGTTTTTT
TRBV6-5	11	few	NA	TRBJ1-3	CASTVGNTIYF	TGTGCCAGCACAGTCGGAAACACCATATATTTT
TRBV21-1	15	few	NA	TRBJ1-4	CASSKAAGGGEKLFF	TGTGCCAGCAGCAAAGCGGCAGGGGGCGGTGAAAAACTGTTTTTT
TRBV24-1	16	NA	TRBD2	TRBJ2-1	CATSGGGTSGYNEQFF	TGTGCCACCAGTGGGGGGGGGACCTCGGGCTACAATGAGCAGTTCTTC
TRBV6-1	14	NA	TRBD2	TRBJ2-1	CASLGLAGKNEQFF	TGTGCCAGCCTGGGACTAGCGGGAAAAAATGAGCAGTTCTTC
TRBV25-1	14	few	NA	TRBJ1-2	CASSEYGTNYGYTF	TGTGCCAGCAGTGAATATGGGACCAACTATGGCTACACCTTC
TRBV6-5	16	many	TRBD2	TRBJ2-1	CASSYVGLAGDNEQFF	TGTGCCAGCAGTTATGTGGGGCTAGCGGGGGACAATGAGCAGTTCTTC
TRBV20-1	14	NA	TRBD2	TRBJ2-7	CSASSSGSFYEQYF	TGCAGTGCTAGTTCTAGCGGGAGTTTTTACGAGCAGTACTTC
TRBV5-5	13	many	NA	TRBJ1-6	CASSLAVDSPLHF	TGTGCCAGCAGCTTGGCCGTGGATTCACCCCTCCACTTT
TRBV7-9	15	NA	NA	TRBJ2-2	CASSLAPQGTGELFF	TGTGCCAGCAGCTTAGCCCCACAGGGCACCGGGGAGCTGTTTTTT
TRBV20-1	12	few	NA	TRBJ1-1	CSARAGQTEAFF	TGCAGTGCCCGGGCAGGGCAGACTGAAGCTTTCTTT
TRBV5-1	14	NA	TRBD2	TRBJ2-1	CASSKTSGKAEQFF	TGCGCCAGCAGTAAAACTAGCGGGAAGGCTGAGCAGTTCTTC
TRBV6-6	16	many	TRBD2	TRBJ2-3	CASSYGTSGSTDTQYF	TGTGCCAGCAGTTACGGGACTAGCGGAAGCACAGATACGCAGTATTTT
TRBV29-1	13	many	NA	TRBJ2-1	CSAPRHPYNEQFF	TGCAGCGCCCCGCGGCACCCATACAATGAGCAGTTCTTC
TRBV7-9	15	NA	NA	TRBJ2-4	CASSLRSQNLNIQYF	TGTGCCAGCAGCTTAAGATCCCAGAACCTAAACATTCAGTACTTC
TRBV6-5	14	few	NA	TRBJ2-1	CASSLQSSYNEQFF	TGTGCCAGCAGTTTGCAGAGCTCCTACAATGAGCAGTTCTTC
TRBV25-1	18	many	NA	TRBJ2-1	CASSEGRGRGSSYNEQFF	TGTGCCAGCAGTGAGGGGCGGGGGCGGGGGAGCTCCTACAATGAGCAGTTCTTC
TRBV20-1	15	NA	NA	TRBJ2-7	CSAGGIGGRPYEQYF	TGCAGTGCTGGCGGGATAGGTGGGAGACCCTACGAGCAGTACTTC
TRBV6-2/TRBV6-3	15	few	TRBD1	TRBJ2-2	CASRPGTEDTGELFF	TGTGCCAGCAGACCCGGGACAGAGGACACCGGGGAGCTGTTTTTT
TRBV7-3	13	few	NA	TRBJ2-1	CASSLGHNNEQFF	TGTGCCAGCAGCTTAGGGCACAACAATGAGCAGTTCTTC
TRBV28	17	NA	NA	TRBJ1-6	CASSHSQGWVLTSPLHF	TGTGCCAGCAGTCACTCGCAGGGATGGGTCCTTACTTCACCCCTCCACTTT
TRBV11-2	13	NA	NA	TRBJ2-1	CASSRYRESEQFF	TGTGCCAGCAGCAGATACAGGGAAAGTGAGCAGTTCTTC
TRBV15	14	many	NA	TRBJ2-1	CATSREYGANEQFF	TGTGCCACCAGCAGAGAGTATGGTGCAAATGAGCAGTTCTTC
TRBV5-1	15	NA	NA	TRBJ2-3	CASSGRGLETDTQYF	TGCGCCAGCAGCGGGAGGGGGCTTGAAACAGATACGCAGTATTTT
TRBV4-1	14	once	NA	TRBJ1-6	CASMVPGYNSPLHF	TGCGCCAGCATGGTCCCAGGCTATAATTCACCCCTCCACTTT